This passage covers 20 T cell receptor beta chains from one sample sequenced in a study of cytomegalovirus exposure and HLA in healthy donors (dated by TCRdb to about 2017). The library was prepared using the immunoSEQ multiplex PCR assay. The multiplex PCR relied on a mix of 60 forward primers for TCR Vbeta segments and 13 reverse primers for TCR Jbeta segments. TCRdb stores this immuneACCESS table with in-frame sequences only. Part of the clones is absent; in the studies checked, under half of the shortfall reflects unresolved V genes, and no reason is known for the rest. This sample has approximately 80,000 clones in its table, and less than 80% of those were observed once. Approximately 20% of the sample comes from the top ten. The sequenced sample was PBMCs. The source of these receptors is a young man in good health and CMV-seropositive.

The rearrangement uses TRBV4-2 and TRBJ2-7, with 7 bases identical to TRBD1. CDR1 is LGHNA and CDR2 is YNFKEQ in the germline V gene. This CDR3 comprises 15 residues. V shed 0 bases, J shed 3 bases, and the junction held 5 bases outside the gene matches. CDR3 loop: CASSQEAGGYYEQYF. The CDR3 nucleotides are TGTGCCAGCAGCCAAGAGGCAGGGGGATACTACGAGCAGTACTTC.

This clone was counted ten times or more. The chain combines TRBV29-1 with TRBJ1-1; D not resolved. Germline V gene sequence: CDR1 SQVTM, CDR2 ANQGSEA. Trimming cost V 1 base and J 5 bases, with 14 bases left between them. The length of the CDR3 is 14 residues. CDR3 DNA sequence: TGCAGCGTTGAAGCCAGAACGATATTGACTGAAGCTTTCTTT. It translates to CSVEARTILTEAFF.

In regard to this clone: A junction boundary mismatches the germline segment, possibly from a read error. The V gene is TRBV6-5, the J gene TRBJ1-1; 7 nucleotides line up with TRBD1. This CDR3 comprises 14 residues. Germline-derived CDR1 and CDR2 are MNHEY and SVGAGI. CDR3 nucleotides: TGTGCCAGCAGTAGGGACAGCCCGAACACTGAAGCTCTCTTT. This gives the protein CASSRDSPNTEALF.

The chain uses TRBV13 and TRBJ1-2; D may be TRBD1 (5 bases). Trimming removed 3 bases at V and 8 bases at J, with 10 bases between. This CDR3 is built from 12 residues. Germline V gives CDR1 PRHDT, CDR2 FYEKMQ (reference sequence). In DNA form, the CDR3 reads TGTGCCAGCAGCTTGGGACTTGGGGGCTACACCTTC. This sequence encodes CASSLGLGGYTF.

V is TRBV5-1 and J is TRBJ1-3; maybe TRBD1 (6 bases). The CDR3 covers 16 residues. Germline-derived CDR1 and CDR2 are SGHRS and YFSETQ. V was trimmed by 0 bases and J by 4 bases, leaving 14 bases between them. In DNA, the CDR3 is TGCGCCAGCAGCTTGGCCCCAGACAGGCAAGGAAACACCATATATTTT. Its protein is CASSLAPDRQGNTIYF.

In this sample, this clone turned up a few times. The chain has TRBV27 and TRBJ2-7; D call uncertain. Deletions cut 6 bases from V and 0 bases from J, with 15 bases between. From germline, CDR1 is MNHEY and CDR2 SMNVEV (reference sequence). This CDR3 is 15 amino acids long. The CDR3, as DNA: TGTGCCAGCAGCCGTAAATCCGGTCGCTCCTACGAGCAGTACTTC. It is translated as CASSRKSGRSYEQYF.

V and J are TRBV14 and TRBJ2-2, with D unclear. There are 16 residues in the CDR3. Per germline, CDR1 SGHDN and CDR2 FVKESK. The V and J ends lost 1 base and 1 base respectively, with 10 bases between them. Written as DNA, the CDR3 is TGTGCCAGCAGCCAAGTGGGCTTCGTGAACACCGGGGAGCTGTTTTTT. It translates to CASSQVGFVNTGELFF.

The rearrangement links TRBV7-9 to TRBJ2-5, with TRBD2 matching over 8 bases. The CDR3 extends over 16 amino acids. Germline V lookup: CDR1 SEHNR, CDR2 FQNEAQ (reference sequence). V lost 5 bases and J lost 1; bases outside the gene matches: 9. The CDR3 coding sequence is TGTGCCAGCAGCACTCCACTAGCGGCACTCCAAGAGACCCAGTACTTC. Translated: CASSTPLAALQETQYF.

The chain carries TRBV19 and TRBJ2-1, with TRBD2 matching 8 bases. The CDR3 extends over 15 amino acids. With 4 bases clipped from V and 8 bases from J, the junction kept 10 bases outside the gene matches. Germline CDR1 reads LNHDA; CDR2 reads SQIVND (reference sequence). The CDR3 DNA sequence: TGTGCCAGTAGTACGGCACGGCGGGAGGCAGATGAGCAGTTCTTC. Protein: CASSTARREADEQFF.

The chain couples TRBV7-6 to TRBJ2-1, with 8 bases aligning to TRBD2. The V segment lost 3 bases and the J segment 4 bases; nucleotides outside the gene matches: 5. Germline V gene data show CDR1 as SGHVS and CDR2 as FNYEAQ. CDR3 length: 15 amino acids. CDR3 DNA sequence: TGTGCCAGCAGCTTCCCCCGGGGGGGATACAATGAGCAGTTCTTC. Translating gives CASSFPRGGYNEQFF.

The chain uses TRBV21-1 and TRBJ2-2; the table's D gene call, TRBD1, was not cross checked with the DNA. TRBV21-1 is termed a pseudogene. The CDR3 loop spans 17 amino acids. The DNA for the CDR3 is TGTGCCAGCAGCATACCACTACAGGGGCCTAACACCGGGGAGCTGTTTTTT. Translating it yields CASSIPLQGPNTGELFF.

This chain joins TRBV15 and TRBJ1-5, with D perhaps TRBD1 (5 bases). Between the trimmed V and J ends, which lost 0 bases and 6 bases, there was a span of 12 bases. The CDR3 has 15 amino acids. Germline assignment: CDR1 LNHNV and CDR2 YYDKDF (reference sequence). The CDR3 sequence is CATSRDGRGGQPQHF. The CDR3 nucleotides read TGTGCCACCAGCAGAGATGGAAGGGGCGGTCAGCCCCAGCATTTT.

V and J are TRBV15 and TRBJ1-2; D is unclear. Germline loops: CDR1 LNHNV, CDR2 YYDKDF (reference sequence). V dropped 2 bases and J dropped 4 bases, with 17 bases sitting between them. CDR3 length equals 16 residues. Here the CDR3 DNA reads TGTGCCACCAGCAGACTTCCCCCAGGCCTCCCCTATGGCTACACCTTC. The encoded protein is CATSRLPPGLPYGYTF.

Here the CDR3 reads CASTVGVSSYEQYF. CDR3 nucleotide sequence: TGTGCCAGCACCGTAGGGGTATCCTCCTACGAGCAGTACTTC. The chain couples TRBV11-2 to TRBJ2-7, with a weak D call TRBD1 (5 bases). Germline lookup yields CDR1 SGHAT and CDR2 FQNNGV. The CDR3 runs 14 residues. With 7 bases removed from V and 0 bases from J, the gap between germline ends came to 13 bases. The full variable domain, its missing parts supplied by reference TRBV11-2 and TRBJ2-7, is EAGVAQSPRYKIIEKRQSVAFWCNPISGHATLYWYQQILGQGPKLLIQFQNNGVVDDSQLPKDRFSAERLKGVDSTLKIQPAKLEDSAVYLCASTVGVSSYEQYFGPGTRLTVT.

The CDR3 sequence: CASSSAAGSSYNSPLHF. CDR3 nucleotides: TGCGCCAGCAGCTCCGCCGCCGGGAGCTCCTATAATTCACCCCTCCACTTT. The J gene is TRBJ1-6, the V gene TRBV5-1, with D unclear. CDR1 is SGHRS and CDR2 is YFSETQ in the germline V gene. Trimming took 3 bases from V and 0 from J, leaving 13 bases between them. CDR3 length: 17 residues.

This chain connects TRBV5-8 to TRBJ1-2; no reliable D call. The CDR3 is 11 residues long. Germline V gene data show CDR1 as SGHTS and CDR2 as YDEGEE. The V end was cut by 7 bases, the J end by 4 bases, with 8 bases between. CDR3 coding DNA: TGTGCCAGCGCGGGAGCCTATGGCTACACCTTC. Its translation is CASAGAYGYTF.

CDR3 residues: CASSFWTSSNEQFF. The CDR3 DNA reads as TGTGCCAGCAGCTTTTGGACTTCGTCCAATGAGCAGTTCTTC. J is TRBJ2-1 and V is TRBV9, with D possibly being TRBD2 (5 bases). The CDR3 has 14 residues. The germline gives CDR1 SGDLS, CDR2 YYNGEE. V lost 4 bases and J lost 6, with 14 bases in between.

The chain links TRBV7-6 to TRBJ2-1; the match to TRBD1 covers 9 bases. The trim removed 2 bases at V and 7 bases at J, leaving 3 bases unmatched. The CDR3 length is 14 residues. Germline values: CDR1 SGHVS, CDR2 FNYEAQ. The CDR3 here is CASSLRQGGNEQFF. The CDR3 DNA reads as TGTGCCAGCAGCTTAAGACAGGGGGGGAATGAGCAGTTCTTC.

This clone was picked up one time. J is TRBJ1-2 and V is TRBV9, with D unresolved. The CDR3 sequence is 15 residues long. Germline CDR1 and CDR2: SGDLS and YYNGEE. V lost 0 bases, J lost 4 bases, and 13 bases lay in between. The CDR3 reads CASSVVPEASYGYTF. CDR3 coding DNA: TGTGCCAGCAGCGTAGTCCCGGAAGCTAGCTATGGCTACACCTTC.

This sequence joins TRBV28 and TRBJ1-1; 7 bases match TRBD1. The CDR3 runs 16 residues. The V gene's germline CDR1 is MDHEN and CDR2 SYDVKM. The V segment lost 6 bases and the J segment 5 bases; nucleotides outside the gene matches: 15. In DNA, the CDR3 is TGTGCCAGCAGGCCTGGGACAGCTTCGAGGGGTACTGAAGCTTTCTTT. Translating it yields CASRPGTASRGTEAFF.